Sequencing of this T cell receptor (beta chain) was carried out in a study of T cell responses to AZD1222 COVID-19 vaccine. Study-level results: In a largely white British group with more females than males, clonal diversity was possibly underestimated. Nearly half of unique spike-specific TCRs reportedly avoided B.1.351 and B.1.1.7 mutated regions.

The J segment lost 6 bases and the V segment lost 4 bases, leaving 8 bases of the junction unmatched. CDR3 size: 15 residues. The germline gives CDR1 SGHNT, CDR2 YYREEE (reference sequence). On this clone: What it recognizes is unknown.

Produced via immunoSEQ multiplex PCR; TCRdb's table is partial and in-frame only. The sample includes 90,000 to 130,000 clones, approximately 89% seen only once; the top ten take roughly 3%. This chain joins TRBV5-4 and TRBJ2-2; 8 positions match TRBD1. Sequencing used peripheral blood, obtained on day 0 of MenACWY control vaccination. This TCR was recovered from an adult in good health. CDR3: CASSVRTGLPGELFF. CDR3 coding DNA: TGTGCCAGCAGCGTGCGGACAGGGTTACCCGGGGAGCTGTTTTTT.